These 24 T cell receptor beta chains share one sample of origin, sequenced in a study of beta chain features in type 1 diabetes. The authors reverse transcribed all of the isolated RNA, so sequencing captured expressed TCRB transcripts. Profiled with immunoSEQ multiplex PCR; TCRdb holds only in-frame clones, not every one. In the table there are about 650,000 clones, roughly 12% of which are singletons. No antigen has been assigned to these receptors. Study-level results: Patients with Type 1 diabetes showed moderately but significantly shorter TCRB CDR3s in all four CD4+ subsets.

What was sequenced was naive CD4+ T cells from blood. All receptors derive from a man aged 25 to 40 with type 1 diabetes.

The table lists this clone with a few counts. The chain uses TRBV9 and TRBJ2-3; no reliable D call. Germline CDR1 and CDR2: SGDLS and YYNGEE. The V gene lost 0 bases and the J gene lost 0 bases, with 11 bases spanning the gap. The CDR3 totals 16 residues. CDR3 loop: CASSVGARGSTDTQYF. Here the CDR3 DNA reads TGTGCCAGCAGCGTAGGGGCCCGCGGAAGCACAGATACGCAGTATTTT.

This clone was picked up a small number of times. CDR3 amino acids: CSVSSGGYNEQFF. DNA of the CDR3: TGCAGCGTTTCCAGCGGGGGATACAATGAGCAGTTCTTC. V gene TRBV29-1 combines with J gene TRBJ2-1, with TRBD2 matching over 8 bases. In germline, CDR1 is SQVTM, CDR2 ANQGSEA. The CDR3 has 13 residues. J gave up 4 bases and V 5 bases, and 4 bases lay outside the gene matches.

This clone was seen a few times. This sequence joins TRBV11-2 and TRBJ1-5; D ambiguous. The length of the CDR3 is 14 residues. The V end lost 2 bases, the J end lost 8 bases, and 13 bases lay between the germline ends. Germline V gene sequence: CDR1 SGHAT, CDR2 FQNNGV. CDR3 sequence (DNA): TGTGCCAGCAGCTTAAGACCCGCTTTGGAGCCCCAGCATTTT. Translation gives CASSLRPALEPQHF.

This sequence joins TRBV19 and TRBJ1-5; unclear D gene. CDR1 is LNHDA and CDR2 is SQIVND in the germline V gene (reference sequence). This CDR3 has 15 residues. Trimming took 4 bases from V and 4 from J, leaving 14 bases between them. This CDR3 reads CASSTTWAANQPQHF. The CDR3 DNA reads TGTGCCAGTAGTACCACATGGGCAGCTAATCAGCCCCAGCATTTT.

This clone showed up just a few times. The chain employs TRBV29-1 and TRBJ2-1, with D unresolved. CDR3 size: 15 residues. Trimming removed 1 base at V and 0 bases at J, with 10 bases between. Germline lookup yields CDR1 SQVTM and CDR2 ANQGSEA. The CDR3 DNA is TGCAGCGTTGAAGGAACAGTCAGCTCCTACAATGAGCAGTTCTTC. As protein: CSVEGTVSSYNEQFF.

The chain uses TRBV23-1 and TRBJ2-5, with D perhaps assigned TRBD1 or TRBD2 (6 bases each). TRBV23-1 is marked as an open reading frame, function uncertain. Trimming removed 0 bases from V and 5 bases from J, with 22 bases in between. The CDR3 is made up of 18 amino acids. The CDR3 spells CASSQSWGATYQPETQYF. The CDR3 region has the DNA TGCGCCAGCAGTCAATCTTGGGGGGCAACCTACCAACCGGAGACCCAGTACTTC.

The chain employs TRBV9 and TRBJ2-1; D not resolved. V was clipped by 1 base and J by 3 bases, with 14 bases between them. CDR3 length: 16 residues. Germline V gene lookup returns CDR1 SGDLS and CDR2 YYNGEE. In DNA form, the CDR3 reads TGTGCCAGCAGCGTATGGTCCCGATGGGGCTACAATGAGCAGTTCTTC. Amino acids: CASSVWSRWGYNEQFF.

The J gene is TRBJ1-6, the V gene TRBV4-3; D remains unclear. With 4 bases removed from V and 7 bases from J, the gap between germline ends came to 14 bases. CDR3 length: 15 amino acids. CDR1 and CDR2 (germline): LGHNA, YSLEER. CDR3 sequence: CASSREVETNSPLHF. CDR3 in DNA: TGCGCCAGCAGCCGAGAGGTGGAGACGAATTCACCCCTCCACTTT.

This clone was counted a few times. The V and J genes are TRBV6-1 and TRBJ1-5; possibly TRBD1 for D (6 bases). Germline V lookup: CDR1 MNHNS, CDR2 SASEGT. CDR3 length: 16 residues. The V end lost 2 bases, the J end lost 4 bases, and 15 bases lay between the germline ends. The CDR3 spells CASSEWGGAMNQPQHF. Here the CDR3 DNA reads TGTGCCAGCAGTGAATGGGGGGGGGCGATGAATCAGCCCCAGCATTTT.

The chain recombines TRBV29-1 with TRBJ1-2; D is uncertain. Germline CDR1 reads SQVTM; CDR2 reads ANQGSEA. V was shortened by 4 bases and J by 6 bases, with 15 bases between the two germline ends. The CDR3 spans 13 residues. CDR3 sequence: CSVAMGSIHGYTF. The DNA of the CDR3 is TGCAGCGTTGCGATGGGGTCGATTCATGGCTACACCTTC.

The gene calls are TRBV10-2 and TRBJ1-6; D unclear. V was cut by 3 bases and J by 7 bases, with 4 bases left in between. The CDR3 covers 12 residues. CDR1 is WSHSY and CDR2 is SAAADI in the germline V gene. CDR3 sequence (DNA): TGCGCCAGCAGTGATGGGAATTCACCCCTCCACTTT. This gives the protein CASSDGNSPLHF.

This clone was picked up a small number of times. This rearrangement joins TRBV7-9 to TRBJ2-5, with no clear D. Germline assignment: CDR1 SEHNR and CDR2 FQNEAQ (reference sequence). The CDR3 has 10 residues. The ends were cut back, 5 bases at V and 5 bases at J, with 3 bases in the middle. This CDR3 is CASSQETQYF. The CDR3 nucleotides read TGTGCCAGCAGCCAGGAGACCCAGTACTTC.

The chain uses TRBV6-5 and TRBJ2-5; tentative D call: TRBD1 (5 bases). V gave up 7 bases and J gave up 5 bases, with 20 bases separating them. Germline lookup yields CDR1 MNHEY and CDR2 SVGAGI. The length of the CDR3 is 15 residues. DNA for the CDR3: TGTGCCAGCATCCTCGGTCCAGGGAATACGGAGACCCAGTACTTC. It is translated as CASILGPGNTETQYF.

This clone occurred a few times. V is TRBV4-1 and J is TRBJ1-4; the match to TRBD1 covers 7 bases. The germline V gene has CDR1 MGHRA and CDR2 YSYEKL. The CDR3 totals 16 residues. V lost 2 bases to trimming and J lost 7 bases; unmatched junction nucleotides: 10. The DNA for the CDR3 is TGCGCCAGCAGCCAAACCTTTAGACAGGGCAGTGAAAAACTGTTTTTT. It codes for CASSQTFRQGSEKLFF.

This clone was detected only a few times. V gene TRBV9 combines with J gene TRBJ2-7; 7 nucleotides agree with TRBD1. The germline CDR1 and CDR2 sequences are SGDLS and YYNGEE. Losses at the gene ends were 4 bases for V and 2 bases for J; bases not matched to a gene: 6. The CDR3 has 14 residues. The CDR3 region has the DNA TGTGCCAGCAGCCCGACAGGGACCGCCTACGAGCAGTACTTC. The encoded protein is CASSPTGTAYEQYF.

This clone was seen many times. The rearrangement links TRBV23-1 to TRBJ1-1; D call uncertain. TRBV23-1 is an ORF, and what it does is uncertain. V was shortened by 5 bases and J by 1 base, with 11 bases between the two germline ends. This CDR3 has 14 amino acids. This chain's CDR3 is CASSDCQTNTEAFF. The CDR3 DNA reads TGCGCCAGCAGTGATTGTCAGACGAACACTGAAGCTTTCTTT.

The chain is built from TRBV7-9 and TRBJ2-2, with D hard to call. Per germline, CDR1 SEHNR and CDR2 FQNEAQ (reference sequence). V was shortened by 1 base and J by 4 bases, with 4 bases between the two germline ends. The CDR3 consists of 13 residues. DNA of the CDR3: TGTGCCAGCAGCTTAGATCCCACCGGGGAGCTGTTTTTT. It codes for CASSLDPTGELFF.

The chain has TRBV7-2 and TRBJ2-5; weak D call: TRBD1 (6 bases). Germline-derived CDR1 and CDR2 are SGHTA and FQGNSA. This CDR3 has 15 residues. Trimming left V 5 bases short and J 7 bases short, with 20 bases between. The CDR3 protein is CASSTDRHPGGTQYF. DNA of the CDR3: TGTGCCAGCAGCACCGACAGGCATCCCGGAGGGACCCAGTACTTC.

In its sample, this clone was seen a few times. The chain recombines TRBV7-6 with TRBJ2-2; tentatively, D is TRBD1 or TRBD2 (6 bases each). CDR1 and CDR2 (germline): SGHVS, FNYEAQ. The germline V and J ends were trimmed by 1 base and 2 bases, with 11 bases remaining between them. There are 16 residues in the CDR3. CDR3 DNA sequence: TGTGCCAGCAGCTTAGAACCGGGGGCCAACACCGGGGAGCTGTTTTTT. Protein: CASSLEPGANTGELFF.

The chain joins TRBV5-8 to TRBJ2-1; TRBD2 might be the D (6 bases). Germline CDR1 SGHTS, CDR2 YDEGEE. CDR3 length: 16 amino acids. Trimming pared 0 bases from V and 10 bases from J, leaving 20 bases between. The CDR3 bases are TGTGCCAGCAGCTTGGAGCTTTACAGCCAAGCGGGCGAGCAGTTCTTC. This translates into CASSLELYSQAGEQFF.

In DNA, the CDR3 is TGCGCCAGCAGCTTCCAGCGGGGGGGCAATGAGCAGTTCTTC. Its translation is CASSFQRGGNEQFF. This sequence joins TRBV5-1 and TRBJ2-1; 10 bases match TRBD2. Trimming cost V 2 bases and J 6 bases; bases outside gene matches: 2. The CDR3 loop spans 14 amino acids. Germline V gene sequence: CDR1 SGHRS, CDR2 YFSETQ.

The J gene is TRBJ2-7, the V gene TRBV7-8; D possibly matches TRBD1 or TRBD2 (5 bases each). The germline CDR1 and CDR2 sequences are SGHVS and FQNEAQ. Trimming pared 4 bases from V and 7 bases from J, leaving 14 bases between. The CDR3 contains 13 residues. CDR3 in DNA: TGTGCCAGCAGCTCCCACGGGACGTGGGAGCAGTACTTC. Translation gives CASSSHGTWEQYF.

The chain combines TRBV7-6 with TRBJ2-1; 10 bases line up with TRBD1. Germline loops: CDR1 SGHVS, CDR2 FNYEAQ. V shed 4 bases, J shed 4 bases, and the junction held 7 bases outside the gene matches. The CDR3 consists of 16 residues. CDR3 amino acids: CASSYLDRGPYNEQFF. The CDR3 coding sequence is TGTGCCAGCAGCTACCTCGACAGGGGGCCTTACAATGAGCAGTTCTTC.

The chain joins TRBV5-1 to TRBJ2-3, with D tentatively TRBD2 (6 bases). Deletions cut 2 bases from V and 4 bases from J, with 11 bases between. The germline CDR1 and CDR2 sequences are SGHRS and YFSETQ. The CDR3 is 14 residues long. CDR3: CASSLLAASDTQYF. The CDR3 DNA reads as TGCGCCAGCAGCTTACTAGCAGCCTCAGATACGCAGTATTTT.